This TCR beta chain stems from a study of Ad26.COV2.S vaccination and SARS-CoV-2 variants (dated by TCRdb to the early 2020s). About the study as a whole: Vaccine-arm donors came from COV1001, a multicentre, randomized, double-blind, placebo-controlled phase I-IIa trial of Ad26.COV2.S in healthy adults. Ad26.COV2.S was administered intramuscularly at 5 x 10^10 or 1 x 10^11 viral particles, either as a single shot or as two shots given 56 days apart. The TCR-sequenced set comprised approximately 32 samples: some 20 Ad26.COV2.S vaccine recipients, 5 placebo recipients and 8 SARS-CoV-2 convalescent individuals. TCRbeta repertoire sequencing was used to assess the specificity and breadth of SARS-CoV-2-reactive T cell receptors after Ad26.COV2.S vaccination. Trial participants were randomized into five groups of five: low-dose or high-dose Ad26.COV2.S given once or twice, or placebo on both occasions. Throughout the experiments and outcome assessment, investigators stayed blinded to trial group allocation.

The sample's treatment or condition label is to be understood as: roughly 19 received Ad26.COV2.S at low or high dose, single or two shots; about 5 received placebo; per-sample allocation not given. Repertoires of vaccine and placebo recipients were sequenced from samples collected on day 63 after the first injection. Cohort 1b enrolled about two dozen adults aged 18-55 years at a single site in Boston, USA, between 29 July and 7 August 2020. Ad26.COV2.S consisted of a replication-incompetent adenovirus type 26 vector by which a prefusion-stabilized SARS-CoV-2 spike protein from the original Wuhan strain was expressed. Comments on this clone: Its antigen is unknown. No base-level quality is on record; no much larger clone is a single base apart.

TCRbeta CDR3 regions were sequenced with the immunoSEQ Assay. After extraction, genomic DNA underwent amplification by bias-controlled multiplex PCR, followed by high-throughput sequencing. Concerning the study's data processing: To quantify the absolute abundance of every unique TCRbeta CDR3 region, sequences were collapsed and filtered. T cell fraction was estimated by normalization of TCRbeta template counts to usable DNA, with usable DNA being measured through amplification of reference genes present in all nucleated cells. Repertoire TCRs were annotated as SARS-CoV-2-specific when V gene, CDR3 amino acid sequence and J gene were exactly matched to a known reactive TCR set. The reference SARS-CoV-2 TCR set was obtained from MIRA and was filtered for enrichment in COVID-19-positive ImmuneCODE repertoires, whereby public or cross-reactive TCRs were removed. Drawing on the MIRA antigens, annotated TCRs were analysed further at the level of specific ORF or position within ORF. Depth was the summed frequency of annotated unique rearrangements, while breadth was defined as annotated unique rearrangements over total unique productive rearrangements. Two-sided Wilcoxon rank-sum tests were applied when comparing TCR breadth between groups. TCRdb took over this immuneACCESS table, retaining in-frame rearrangements with V and J assigned. Such tables are incomplete; in checked studies, under half of the missing clones stem from an unresolved V gene, and the remainder is unexplained. V, J and clone size are those of that table, while D and trimming were read from the DNA. The sample data list approximately 420,000 clones, and approximately 86% of these were observed just once. The ten most abundant clones make up more than 3% of the sample.

General findings and caveats noted by the study authors: Substantial breadth of spike-specific CD8+ and CD4+ T cell responses was reported after vaccination. Higher spike-specific TCR breadth was observed in Ad26.COV2.S recipients than in placebo recipients (P = 0.0014). The study was not powered to compare responses between vaccine doses or regimens. Vaccine and placebo recipients had similar non-spike TCR breadth, a finding consistent with the vaccine containing only spike. According to the authors, total T cell responses may have been underestimated by the TCR breadth and depth analyses.

The junction carries 8 bases between V and J, which are trimmed by 4 bases and 2 bases respectively. The CDR3, cysteine through phenylalanine, is 13 amino acids long. The only DNA kept is the CDR3, 39 bases in frame from the first base. This specimen consisted of peripheral blood, obtained in a trial of Ad26.COV2.S vaccine versus placebo. The chain couples TRBV12-3 or TRBV12-4 to TRBJ1-1, with an unclear D gene assignment. The clonotype originates from a person between 18 and 59 years old who received the Ad26.COV2.S COVID-19 vaccine or a placebo. This receptor has the CDR3 CASSWADNTEAFF. The base sequence is TGTGCCAGCAGTTGGGCCGATAACACTGAAGCTTTCTTT.